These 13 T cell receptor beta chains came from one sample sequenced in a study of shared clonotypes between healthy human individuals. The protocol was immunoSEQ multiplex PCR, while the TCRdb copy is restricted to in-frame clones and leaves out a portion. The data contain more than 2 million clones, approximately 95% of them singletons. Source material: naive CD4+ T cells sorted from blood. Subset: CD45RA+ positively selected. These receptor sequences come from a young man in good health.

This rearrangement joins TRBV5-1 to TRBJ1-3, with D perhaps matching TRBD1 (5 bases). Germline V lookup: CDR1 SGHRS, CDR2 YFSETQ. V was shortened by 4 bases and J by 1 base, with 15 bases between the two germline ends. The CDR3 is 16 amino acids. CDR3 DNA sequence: TGCGCCAGCAGCGGGGACGGTCGCAAGTCTGGAAACACCATATATTTT. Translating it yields CASSGDGRKSGNTIYF. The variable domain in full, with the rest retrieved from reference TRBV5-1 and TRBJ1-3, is KAGVTQTPRYLIKTRGQQVTLSCSPISGHRSVSWYQQTPGQGLQFLFEYFSETQRNKGNFPGRFSGRQFSNSRSEMNVSTLELGDSALYLCASSGDGRKSGNTIYFGEGSWLTVV.

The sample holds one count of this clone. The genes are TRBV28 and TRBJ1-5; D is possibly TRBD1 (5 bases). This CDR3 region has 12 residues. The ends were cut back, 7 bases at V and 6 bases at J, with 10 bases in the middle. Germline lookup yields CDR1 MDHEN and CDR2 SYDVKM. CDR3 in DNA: TGTGCCAGCAAGCCGGGGGGTCAGCCCCAGCATTTT. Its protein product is CASKPGGQPQHF.

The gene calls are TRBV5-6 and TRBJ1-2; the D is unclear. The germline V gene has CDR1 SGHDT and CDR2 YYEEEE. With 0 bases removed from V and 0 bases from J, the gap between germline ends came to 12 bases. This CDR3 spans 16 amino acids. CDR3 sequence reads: CASSLVGQAANYGYTF. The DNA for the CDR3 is TGTGCCAGCAGCTTGGTTGGCCAGGCTGCTAACTATGGCTACACCTTC.

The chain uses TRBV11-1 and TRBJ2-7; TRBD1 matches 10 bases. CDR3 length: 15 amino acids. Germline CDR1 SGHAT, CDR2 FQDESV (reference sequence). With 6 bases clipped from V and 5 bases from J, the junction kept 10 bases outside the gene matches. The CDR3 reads CASRHPGQGLNEQYF. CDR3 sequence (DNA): TGTGCCAGCAGACACCCGGGACAGGGGTTGAACGAGCAGTACTTC.

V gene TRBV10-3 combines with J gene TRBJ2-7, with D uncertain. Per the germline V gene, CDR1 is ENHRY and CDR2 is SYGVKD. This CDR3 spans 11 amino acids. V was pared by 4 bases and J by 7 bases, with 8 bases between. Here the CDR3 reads CAISAGGEQYF. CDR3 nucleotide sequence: TGTGCCATCAGTGCTGGTGGGGAGCAGTACTTC.

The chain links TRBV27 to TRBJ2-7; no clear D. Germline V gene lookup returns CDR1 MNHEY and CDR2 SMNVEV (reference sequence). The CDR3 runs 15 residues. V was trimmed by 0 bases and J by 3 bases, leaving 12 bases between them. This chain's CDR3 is CASSLSVGLNYEQYF. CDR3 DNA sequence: TGTGCCAGCAGTTTATCGGTAGGTCTCAACTACGAGCAGTACTTC.

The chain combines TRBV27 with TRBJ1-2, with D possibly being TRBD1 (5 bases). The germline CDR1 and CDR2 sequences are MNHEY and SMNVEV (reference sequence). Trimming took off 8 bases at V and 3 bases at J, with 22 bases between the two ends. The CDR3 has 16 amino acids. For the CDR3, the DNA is TGTGCCAGCTCCTTTTTCCCGATACAGGACCACTATGGCTACACCTTC. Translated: CASSFFPIQDHYGYTF.

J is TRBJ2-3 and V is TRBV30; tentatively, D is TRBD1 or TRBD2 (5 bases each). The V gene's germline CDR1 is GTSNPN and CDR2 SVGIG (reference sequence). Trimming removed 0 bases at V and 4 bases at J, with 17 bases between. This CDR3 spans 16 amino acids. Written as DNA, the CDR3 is TGTGCCTGGAGTGTAGGGAGACAGAAAAGTTCAGATACGCAGTATTTT. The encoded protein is CAWSVGRQKSSDTQYF. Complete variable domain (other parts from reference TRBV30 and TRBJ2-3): SQTIHQWPATLVQPVGSPLSLECTVEGTSNPNLYWYRQAAGRGLQLLFYSVGIGQISSEVPQNLSASRPQDRQFILSSKKLLLSDSGFYLCAWSVGRQKSSDTQYFGPGTRLTVL.

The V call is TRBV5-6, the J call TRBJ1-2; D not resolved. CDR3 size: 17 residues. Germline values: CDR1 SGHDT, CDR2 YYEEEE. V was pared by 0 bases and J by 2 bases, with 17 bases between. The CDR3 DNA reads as TGTGCCAGCAGCTTGGGGGGTTCTACTACAGTGAACTATGGCTACACCTTC. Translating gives CASSLGGSTTVNYGYTF.

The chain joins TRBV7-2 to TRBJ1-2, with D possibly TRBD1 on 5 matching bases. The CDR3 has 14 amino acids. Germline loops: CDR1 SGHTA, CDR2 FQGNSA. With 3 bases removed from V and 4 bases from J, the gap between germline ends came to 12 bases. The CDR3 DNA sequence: TGTGCCAGCAGCTTTCGACAGTCCCTCTATGGCTACACCTTC. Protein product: CASSFRQSLYGYTF.

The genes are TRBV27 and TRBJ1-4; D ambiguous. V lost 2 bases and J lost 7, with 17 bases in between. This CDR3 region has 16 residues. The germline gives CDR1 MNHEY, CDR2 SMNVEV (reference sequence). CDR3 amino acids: CASSLRIGLWGEKLFF. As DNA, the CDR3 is TGTGCCAGCAGTTTACGCATCGGCCTATGGGGTGAAAAACTGTTTTTT.

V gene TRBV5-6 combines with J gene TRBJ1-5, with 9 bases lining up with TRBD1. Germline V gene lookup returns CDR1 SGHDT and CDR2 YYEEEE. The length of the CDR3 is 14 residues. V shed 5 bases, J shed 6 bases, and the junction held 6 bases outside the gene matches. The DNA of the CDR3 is TGTGCCAGCAGTCAGGACAGGGGAGGTCAGCCCCAGCATTTT. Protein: CASSQDRGGQPQHF.

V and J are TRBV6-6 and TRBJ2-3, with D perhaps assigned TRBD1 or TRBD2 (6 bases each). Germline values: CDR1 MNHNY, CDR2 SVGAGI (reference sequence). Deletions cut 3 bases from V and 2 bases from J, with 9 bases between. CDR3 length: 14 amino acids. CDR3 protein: CASSYPGATDTQYF. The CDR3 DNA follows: TGTGCCAGCAGTTATCCGGGGGCCACAGATACGCAGTATTTT.